The text below deals with one T cell receptor beta chain. This sequence may be a read error, since a much larger clone differs from it by one base. TCRdb itself ran the 5' RACE reads through MiXCR, one entry per CDR3 protein. The sample has approximately 52,000 distinct CDR3 sequences; approximately 15% are singletons. Germline CDR1 MNHEY, CDR2 SVGAGI. The CDR3 length is 14 residues. This entry comes from a study of T cells of healthy individuals. This chain links TRBV6-5 with TRBJ1-2; 9 positions match TRBD1. This receptor was identified in a human donor in good health. The CDR3, as DNA: TGTGCCAGCAGGCCCCCGGGACAGGGTTATGGCTACAACTTC. It is translated as CASRPPGQGYGYNF.